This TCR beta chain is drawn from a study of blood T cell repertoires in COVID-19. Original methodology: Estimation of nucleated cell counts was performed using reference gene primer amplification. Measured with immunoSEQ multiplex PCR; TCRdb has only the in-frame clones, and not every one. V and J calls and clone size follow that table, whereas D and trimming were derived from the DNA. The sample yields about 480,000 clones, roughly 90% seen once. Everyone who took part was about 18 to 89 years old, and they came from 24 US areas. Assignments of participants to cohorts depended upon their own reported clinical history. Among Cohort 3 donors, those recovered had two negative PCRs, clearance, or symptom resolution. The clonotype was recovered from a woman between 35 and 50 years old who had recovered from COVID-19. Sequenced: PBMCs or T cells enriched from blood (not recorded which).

The CDR3 DNA reads TGTGCCAGCAGCCCTGGACAGGGGGTCACTGAAGCTTTCTTT. Amino acids: CASSPGQGVTEAFF. The genes are TRBV13 and TRBJ1-1; the match to TRBD1 covers 10 bases. Germline V gives CDR1 PRHDT, CDR2 FYEKMQ (reference sequence). The CDR3 covers 14 residues. V lost 5 bases, J lost 4 bases, and 4 bases stayed unmatched.